Presented here are 27 T cell receptor beta chains from one specimen sequenced in a study of T-cell memory formation after mild COVID-19. One entry per CDR3 protein results from TCRdb running MiXCR on the 5' RACE reads. The sample has roughly 480,000 distinct CDR3 sequences, 25% seen once. Sample: PBMCs or a T cell subset sorted from them (not recorded which). The source is an adult woman who had mild COVID-19 (a few samples of this study predate the infection). Cell type and time point are not known.

The chain couples TRBV6-5 to TRBJ2-7; the match to TRBD1 covers 10 bases. The CDR3 spans 15 residues. Germline CDR1 reads MNHEY; CDR2 reads SVGAGI. The trim removed 5 bases at V and 2 bases at J, leaving 6 bases unmatched. As DNA, the CDR3 is TGTGCCAGCAGTACCAGGACAGGGGGACCCTACGAGCAGTACTTC. Translating it yields CASSTRTGGPYEQYF.

A remark on this clonotype: Sequence at one end of the junction differs from germline and may be a read error. The chain carries TRBV7-7 and TRBJ2-1; TRBD2 agrees at 10 bases. The CDR3 contains 18 residues. The germline gives CDR1 SSHAT, CDR2 FNYEAQ (reference sequence). CDR3 nucleotides: TGTGCTAGCAGCTTAGGGCCCGCCGGACTAGCGGCCCACAATGAGCAGTTCTTC. It yields the protein CASSLGPAGLAAHNEQFF.

This clonotype occurred a few times. The chain uses TRBV6-4 and TRBJ2-3; TRBD2 is a possible D gene (6 bases). V was shortened by 4 bases and J by 1 base, with 12 bases between the two germline ends. This CDR3 contains 15 residues. Germline CDR1 and CDR2: MRHNA and SNTAGT. The CDR3 DNA sequence: TGTGCCAGCAGTGGAGTTCCGGGGGGCACAGATACGCAGTATTTT. Amino acid sequence: CASSGVPGGTDTQYF.

This clonotype was detected a few times. The chain recombines TRBV9 with TRBJ2-3; 15 bases are a match to TRBD2. The germline gives CDR1 SGDLS, CDR2 YYNGEE. J gave up 5 bases and V 4 bases, and 11 bases lay outside the gene matches. This CDR3 region has 18 residues. Here the CDR3 DNA reads TGTGCCAGCAGCCCTGGACTAGCGGGGGGGCCGTATGAAGATACGCAGTATTTT. This encodes CASSPGLAGGPYEDTQYF.

This sequence joins TRBV5-1 and TRBJ2-7; 9 nucleotides align to TRBD1. The CDR3 totals 14 residues. V lost 5 bases to trimming and J lost 2 bases; unmatched junction nucleotides: 5. The germline gives CDR1 SGHRS, CDR2 YFSETQ. CDR3 loop: CASSDGTGTYEQYF. The CDR3 coding sequence is TGCGCCAGCAGTGACGGGACAGGGACCTACGAGCAGTACTTC. Full variable domain (rest looked up from reference TRBV5-1 and TRBJ2-7): KAGVTQTPRYLIKTRGQQVTLSCSPISGHRSVSWYQQTPGQGLQFLFEYFSETQRNKGNFPGRFSGRQFSNSRSEMNVSTLELGDSALYLCASSDGTGTYEQYFGPGTRLTVT.

This clonotype was found a few times. This sequence joins TRBV7-2 and TRBJ1-5; a weak D match, TRBD1 (5 bases). CDR1 SGHTA and CDR2 FQGNSA come from the germline V gene. The V end was cut by 1 base, the J end by 11 bases, with 24 bases between. CDR3 length equals 17 residues. CDR3 coding DNA: TGTGCCAGCAGCTTAGGCTTCCCGGGGCCTATATCCCAGTCCCAGCATTTT. Its translation is CASSLGFPGPISQSQHF.

The chain links TRBV30 to TRBJ1-2, with D unresolved. V lost 7 bases, J lost 4 bases, and 16 bases lay in between. The CDR3 has 13 residues. CDR1 and CDR2 (germline): GTSNPN, SVGIG (reference sequence). CDR3 protein: CASDGNQGYGYTF. The CDR3 DNA follows: TGTGCCTCGGACGGCAACCAAGGCTATGGCTACACCTTC.

This clonotype showed up just a few times. The chain has TRBV7-9 and TRBJ2-7; either TRBD1 or TRBD2 may fit D (6 bases each). Germline V lookup: CDR1 SEHNR, CDR2 FQNEAQ (reference sequence). Trimming stripped 4 bases from V and 3 bases from J, with 16 bases between. CDR3 length: 15 residues. In nucleotides, the CDR3 is TGTGCCAGCAGCTCGAGAAGGGGGAGGCTCTACGAGCAGTACTTC. It encodes CASSSRRGRLYEQYF.

The chain couples TRBV20-1 to TRBJ2-2; D remains ambiguous. Trimming took 3 bases from V and 7 from J, leaving 9 bases between them. Germline CDR1 is DFQATT and CDR2 is SNEGSKA (reference sequence). This CDR3 has 12 amino acids. The CDR3: CSASEVDGELFF. In nucleotides, the CDR3 is TGCAGTGCTAGTGAGGTAGACGGGGAGCTGTTTTTT.

There are a few counts of this clonotype. The rearrangement joins TRBV11-2 to TRBJ2-2, with D possibly being TRBD1 or TRBD2 (5 bases each). V lost 5 bases to trimming and J lost 5 bases, with 18 bases between them. CDR3 length: 16 residues. The germline gives CDR1 SGHAT, CDR2 FQNNGV. DNA for the CDR3: TGTGCCAGCAGCCCTTCCTCAGGGCGGAGGACCGGGGAGCTGTTTTTT. Its protein product is CASSPSSGRRTGELFF. The whole variable domain, remainder taken from reference TRBV11-2 and TRBJ2-2, is EAGVAQSPRYKIIEKRQSVAFWCNPISGHATLYWYQQILGQGPKLLIQFQNNGVVDDSQLPKDRFSAERLKGVDSTLKIQPAKLEDSAVYLCASSPSSGRRTGELFFGEGSRLTVL.

This chain links TRBV7-2 with TRBJ2-7; 7 nucleotides agree with TRBD2. Trimming cost V 5 bases and J 3 bases; bases outside gene matches: 16. The germline CDR1 and CDR2 sequences are SGHTA and FQGNSA. The CDR3 length is 17 residues. The CDR3 is CASSLVWAGDGGYEQYF. The CDR3 bases are TGTGCCAGCAGCCTCGTGTGGGCGGGGGACGGGGGCTACGAGCAGTACTTC.

The table lists this clonotype with a few counts. The gene calls are TRBV5-6 and TRBJ2-7, with D uncertain. Germline assignment: CDR1 SGHDT and CDR2 YYEEEE. V was clipped by 0 bases and J by 2 bases, with 6 bases between them. There are 13 residues in the CDR3. The CDR3: CASSLGVPYEQYF. The CDR3 DNA follows: TGTGCCAGCAGCTTGGGTGTACCCTACGAGCAGTACTTC.

This clonotype has a handful of counts. V and J are TRBV7-9 and TRBJ1-5, with 9 bases that match TRBD1. The CDR3 runs to 14 residues. The germline V gene has CDR1 SEHNR and CDR2 FQNEAQ (reference sequence). With V trimmed by 3 bases and J by 7 bases, 4 bases remained unmatched. Here the CDR3 reads CASSFTGGSQPQHF. The CDR3 DNA reads as TGTGCCAGCAGCTTTACAGGGGGCAGCCAGCCCCAGCATTTT.

Note on this clonotype: A much larger clone is a single base away; this may be a read error. The genes are TRBV6-5 and TRBJ2-1; TRBD1 agrees at 8 bases. The V gene's germline CDR1 is MNHEY and CDR2 SVGAGI. The CDR3 loop spans 14 amino acids. The ends lost 5 bases at V and 3 bases at J; junction bases unmatched: 3. The chain's CDR3 is CASSTGTGYNEQFF. CDR3 in DNA: TGTGCCAGCAGTACCGGGACAGGCTACAATGAGCAGTTCTTC.

The gene calls are TRBV15 and TRBJ2-7, with 11 bases fitting TRBD2. V lost 0 bases to trimming and J lost 6 bases; unmatched junction nucleotides: 4. CDR3 length: 15 residues. Germline CDR1 and CDR2: LNHNV and YYDKDF (reference sequence). The CDR3 here is CATSRDKLAGAEQYF. As DNA, the CDR3 is TGTGCCACCAGCAGAGATAAACTAGCGGGAGCCGAGCAGTACTTC.

This clonotype was seen more than once but under ten times. V is TRBV10-3 and J is TRBJ1-5, with 7 nucleotides matching TRBD1. V trimming: 5 bases; J trimming: 2 bases; junction bases outside the gene matches: 3. The CDR3 covers 14 residues. Germline V gene lookup returns CDR1 ENHRY and CDR2 SYGVKD. The CDR3 DNA is TGTGCCATCAGTTTCCAGGGGGGCAATCAGCCCCAGCATTTT. Translation gives CAISFQGGNQPQHF.

The V call is TRBV20-1, the J call TRBJ1-2; D not resolved. V lost 3 bases to trimming and J lost 0 bases, with 11 bases between them. Per germline, CDR1 DFQATT and CDR2 SNEGSKA (reference sequence). CDR3 length equals 14 residues. The CDR3 reads CSASSAVANYGYTF. In DNA, the CDR3 is TGCAGTGCTAGTTCCGCGGTAGCTAACTATGGCTACACCTTC.

This clonotype was detected a few times. The CDR3 DNA follows: TGTGCCAGCAGCTCGCCCTCCGGGTCCGGGGGCTACACCTTC. Translating gives CASSSPSGSGGYTF. The chain links TRBV7-3 to TRBJ1-2; D ambiguous. The ends were cut back, 4 bases at V and 8 bases at J, with 17 bases in the middle. CDR1 is SGHTA, CDR2 FQGTGA, per germline. The CDR3 length is 14 residues.

This clonotype appeared a single time. The rearrangement links TRBV2 to TRBJ2-2; D is unresolved. Trimming removed 2 bases at V and 0 bases at J, with 7 bases between. Germline CDR1 and CDR2: SNHLY and FYNNEI. The CDR3 covers 15 residues. CDR3 nucleotide sequence: TGTGCCAGCAGTGAAAGGACGGCGAACACCGGGGAGCTGTTTTTT. This codes for CASSERTANTGELFF. Combining the CDR3 with reference TRBV2 and TRBJ2-2 gives the whole variable domain EPEVTQTPSHQVTQMGQEVILRCVPISNHLYFYWYRQILGQKVEFLVSFYNNEISEKSEIFDDQFSVERPDGSNFTLKIRSTKLEDSAMYFCASSERTANTGELFFGEGSRLTVL.

With respect to this clonotype: A read error may produce the germline difference seen at one junction end. V usage is TRBV5-1 and J usage is TRBJ2-1, with D possibly TRBD1 on 6 matching bases. The germline V gene encodes CDR1 SGHRS and CDR2 YFSETQ. The CDR3 consists of 12 residues. In nucleotides, the CDR3 is TGCGCCTGCAGACAGGTTTACAATGAGCAGTTCTTC. The encoded protein is CACRQVYNEQFF.

CDR3 nucleotide sequence: TGCAGCGTCACCCACCCTGACAGGGGGGTAACAGATACGCAGTATTTT. This translates into CSVTHPDRGVTDTQYF. This rearrangement joins TRBV29-1 to TRBJ2-3; 9 nucleotides line up with TRBD1. Germline trimming cut 6 bases from V and 3 bases from J; bases unmatched to any gene: 13. The CDR3 totals 16 residues. Germline-derived CDR1 and CDR2 are SQVTM and ANQGSEA.

This clonotype was recorded a few times. The chain employs TRBV20-1 and TRBJ1-5; D is ambiguous. V lost 3 bases, J lost 2 bases, and 14 bases lay in between. Germline CDR1 reads DFQATT; CDR2 reads SNEGSKA (reference sequence). The CDR3 totals 15 residues. The CDR3 nucleotides are TGCAGTGCTAGCTTGACACAAGGTGGCAATCAGCCCCAGCATTTT. Translating it yields CSASLTQGGNQPQHF.

V is TRBV20-1 and J is TRBJ1-4, with unresolved D. The CDR3 is 13 amino acids. V was shortened by 3 bases and J by 6 bases, with 11 bases between the two germline ends. Germline V CDR1 and CDR2: DFQATT, SNEGSKA (reference sequence). The CDR3 loop is CSARWEWDEKLFF. The CDR3 DNA reads as TGCAGTGCTAGGTGGGAGTGGGATGAAAAACTGTTTTTT.

The chain has TRBV5-1 and TRBJ2-7; a weak D match, TRBD2 (6 bases). The CDR3 consists of 17 residues. V lost 0 bases, J lost 1 base, and 17 bases lay in between. The germline V gene encodes CDR1 SGHRS and CDR2 YFSETQ. CDR3 sequence reads: CASSLAYPGRGSYEQYF. In nucleotides, the CDR3 is TGCGCCAGCAGCTTGGCCTATCCCGGGCGGGGATCCTACGAGCAGTACTTC.

V gene TRBV15 combines with J gene TRBJ1-2; possible D gene TRBD1, 6 bases. With 3 bases removed from V and 8 bases from J, the gap between germline ends came to 16 bases. Germline V lookup: CDR1 LNHNV, CDR2 YYDKDF (reference sequence). This CDR3 has 14 amino acids. CDR3 sequence (DNA): TGTGCCACCAGCAGGCACAGGGAAGGTGAAGGCTACACCTTC. It translates to CATSRHREGEGYTF.

V and J are TRBV24-1 and TRBJ2-1; 12 bases align to TRBD2. With 3 bases clipped from V and 2 bases from J, the junction kept 7 bases outside the gene matches. Germline V lookup: CDR1 KGHDR, CDR2 SFDVKD. The length of the CDR3 is 18 residues. DNA for the CDR3: TGTGCCACCAGTGATCTTGGGCTAGCGGGAGGGACCTACAATGAGCAGTTCTTC. Translated, it gives CATSDLGLAGGTYNEQFF.

The rearrangement uses TRBV6-6 and TRBJ1-1; unclear D gene. Looked up from germline, CDR1 is MNHNY and CDR2 is SVGAGI (reference sequence). The CDR3 runs to 14 residues. The germline V and J ends were trimmed by 2 bases and 0 bases, with 7 bases remaining between them. As DNA, the CDR3 is TGTGCCAGCAGTTACGAGCCTATGAACACTGAAGCTTTCTTT. Amino acids: CASSYEPMNTEAFF.